The present entry profiles one T cell receptor beta chain with its context. No antigen is known for it. The data derive from a study of cytomegalovirus exposure and HLA in healthy donors. Study findings and constraints: Researchers catalogued about 150 TCR beta chains as cytomegalovirus-associated. Presence/absence analyses took donor sequencing depth as roughly uniform.

The PCR made use of 60 Vbeta and 13 Jbeta primers. Libraries were prepared by immunoSEQ multiplex PCR; TCRdb keeps only in-frame clonotypes and omits some of them. The table shows approximately 300,000 clones, with approximately 84% occurring only once. Germline values: CDR1 SQVTM, CDR2 ANQGSEA. V was cut by 5 bases and J by 5 bases, with 18 bases left in between. This CDR3 has 14 residues. This rearrangement joins TRBV29-1 to TRBJ1-1; D is possibly TRBD1 (5 bases). The clonotype originates from a woman between 40 and 55 years old in good health and CMV-seropositive. The source material was PBMCs. CDR3 loop: CSVRQGPGRTEAFF. The CDR3 nucleotides are TGCAGCGTTAGGCAGGGTCCGGGGAGGACTGAAGCTTTCTTT.